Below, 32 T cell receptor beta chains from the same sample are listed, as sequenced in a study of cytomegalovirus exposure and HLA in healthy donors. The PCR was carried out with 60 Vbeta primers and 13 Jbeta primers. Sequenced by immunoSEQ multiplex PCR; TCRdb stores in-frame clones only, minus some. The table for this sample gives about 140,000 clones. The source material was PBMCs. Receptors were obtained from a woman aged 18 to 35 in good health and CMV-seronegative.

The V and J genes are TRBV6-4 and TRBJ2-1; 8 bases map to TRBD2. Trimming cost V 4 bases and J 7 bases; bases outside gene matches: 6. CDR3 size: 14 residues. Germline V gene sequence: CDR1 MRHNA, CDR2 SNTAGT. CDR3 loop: CASSGVAGRNEQFF. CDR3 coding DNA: TGTGCCAGCAGTGGAGTAGCGGGACGAAATGAGCAGTTCTTC.

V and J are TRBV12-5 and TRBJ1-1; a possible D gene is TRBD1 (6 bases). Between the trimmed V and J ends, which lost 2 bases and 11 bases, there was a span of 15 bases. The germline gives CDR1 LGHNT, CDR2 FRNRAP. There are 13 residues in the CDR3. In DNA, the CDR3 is TGTGCTAGTGGTTTGTCCCAGGACAGCCGGGCTTTCTTT. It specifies CASGLSQDSRAFF.

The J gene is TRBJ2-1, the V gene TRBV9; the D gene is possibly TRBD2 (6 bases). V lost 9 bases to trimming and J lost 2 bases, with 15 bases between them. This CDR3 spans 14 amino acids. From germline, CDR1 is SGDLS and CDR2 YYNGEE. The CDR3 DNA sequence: TGTGCCAACTCATCGGGAGTAACCTACAATGAGCAGTTCTTC. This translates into CANSSGVTYNEQFF.

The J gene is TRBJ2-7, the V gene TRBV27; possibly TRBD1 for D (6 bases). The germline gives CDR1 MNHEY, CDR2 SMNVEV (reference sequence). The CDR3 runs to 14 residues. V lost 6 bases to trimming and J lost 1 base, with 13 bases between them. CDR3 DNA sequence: TGTGCCAGCAGCTACAAAAGGGGGTCCTACGAGCAGTACGTC. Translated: CASSYKRGSYEQYV.

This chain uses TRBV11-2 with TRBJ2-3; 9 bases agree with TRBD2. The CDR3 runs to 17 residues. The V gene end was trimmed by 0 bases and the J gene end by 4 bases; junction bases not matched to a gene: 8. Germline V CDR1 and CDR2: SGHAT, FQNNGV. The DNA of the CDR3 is TGTGCCAGCAGCTTAGATGTTGAAGCGGGAGGCGCAGATACGCAGTATTTT. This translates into CASSLDVEAGGADTQYF.

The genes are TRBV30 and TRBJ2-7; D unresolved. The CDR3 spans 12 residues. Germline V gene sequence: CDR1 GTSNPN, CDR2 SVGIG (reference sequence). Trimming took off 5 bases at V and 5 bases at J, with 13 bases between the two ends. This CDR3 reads CAWGISGDEQYF. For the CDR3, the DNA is TGTGCCTGGGGAATATCAGGTGACGAGCAGTACTTC.

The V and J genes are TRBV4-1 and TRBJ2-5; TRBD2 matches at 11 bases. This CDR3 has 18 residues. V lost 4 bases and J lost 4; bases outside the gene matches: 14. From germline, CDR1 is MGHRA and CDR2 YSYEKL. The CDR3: CASSPMGLAAQGGETQYF. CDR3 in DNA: TGCGCCAGCAGCCCCATGGGACTAGCGGCGCAGGGAGGAGAGACCCAGTACTTC.

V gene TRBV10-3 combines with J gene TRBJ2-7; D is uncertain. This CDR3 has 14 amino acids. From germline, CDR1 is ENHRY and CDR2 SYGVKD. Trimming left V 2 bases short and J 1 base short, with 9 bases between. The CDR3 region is CAISEGPFSYEQYF. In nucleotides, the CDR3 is TGTGCCATCAGTGAGGGGCCGTTTTCCTACGAGCAGTACTTC.

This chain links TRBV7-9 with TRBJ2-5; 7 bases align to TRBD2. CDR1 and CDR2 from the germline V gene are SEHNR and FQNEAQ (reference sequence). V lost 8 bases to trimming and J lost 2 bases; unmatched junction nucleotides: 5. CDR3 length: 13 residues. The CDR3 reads CASGAGVQETQYF. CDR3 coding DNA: TGTGCCAGCGGTGCGGGGGTGCAAGAGACCCAGTACTTC.

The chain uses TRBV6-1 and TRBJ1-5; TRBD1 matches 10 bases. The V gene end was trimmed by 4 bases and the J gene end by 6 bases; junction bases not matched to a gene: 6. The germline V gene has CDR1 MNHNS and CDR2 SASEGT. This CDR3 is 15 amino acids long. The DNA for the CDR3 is TGTGCCAGCAGTGCGGGACAGGGGCTGGGTCAGCCCCAGCATTTT. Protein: CASSAGQGLGQPQHF.

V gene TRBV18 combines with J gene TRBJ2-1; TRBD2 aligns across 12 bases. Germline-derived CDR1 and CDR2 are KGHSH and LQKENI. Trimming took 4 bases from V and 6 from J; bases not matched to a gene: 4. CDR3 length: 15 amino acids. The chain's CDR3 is CASSRPGLAGNEQFF. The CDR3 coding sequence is TGTGCCAGCTCACGACCGGGACTAGCGGGCAATGAGCAGTTCTTC.

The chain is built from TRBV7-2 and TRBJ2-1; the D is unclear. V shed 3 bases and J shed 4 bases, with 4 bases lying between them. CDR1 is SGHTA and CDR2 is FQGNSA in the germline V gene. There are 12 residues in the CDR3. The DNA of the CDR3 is TGTGCCAGCAGCTTGTTATACAATGAGCAGTTCTTC. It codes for CASSLLYNEQFF. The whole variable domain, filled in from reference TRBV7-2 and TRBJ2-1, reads GAGVSQSPSNKVTEKGKDVELRCDPISGHTALYWYRQSLGQGLEFLIYFQGNSAPDKSGLPSDRFSAERTGGSVSTLTIQRTQQEDSAVYLCASSLLYNEQFFGPGTRLTVL.

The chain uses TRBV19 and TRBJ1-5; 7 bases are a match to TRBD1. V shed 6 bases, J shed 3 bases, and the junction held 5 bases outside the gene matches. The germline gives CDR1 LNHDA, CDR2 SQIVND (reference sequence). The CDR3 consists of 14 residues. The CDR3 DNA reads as TGTGCCAGTAGCGGAGGACAGGTCAATCAGCCCCAGCATTTT. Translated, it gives CASSGGQVNQPQHF. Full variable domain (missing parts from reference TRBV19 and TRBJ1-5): DGGITQSPKYLFRKEGQNVTLSCEQNLNHDAMYWYRQDPGQGLRLIYYSQIVNDFQKGDIAEGYSVSREKKESFPLTVTSAQKNPTAFYLCASSGGQVNQPQHFGDGTRLSIL.

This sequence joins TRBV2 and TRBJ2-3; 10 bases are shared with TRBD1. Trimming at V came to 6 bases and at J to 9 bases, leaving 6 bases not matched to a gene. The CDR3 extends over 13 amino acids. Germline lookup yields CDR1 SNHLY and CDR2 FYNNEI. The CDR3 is CASSRDRGETQYF. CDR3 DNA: TGTGCCAGCAGCCGGGACAGGGGTGAAACGCAGTATTTT.

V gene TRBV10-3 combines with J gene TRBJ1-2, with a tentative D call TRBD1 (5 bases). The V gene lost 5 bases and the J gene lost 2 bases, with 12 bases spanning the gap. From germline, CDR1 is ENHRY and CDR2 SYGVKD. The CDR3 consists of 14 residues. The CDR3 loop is CAISRLQENYGYTF. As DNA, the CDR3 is TGTGCCATCAGTCGTTTACAGGAGAACTATGGCTACACCTTC.

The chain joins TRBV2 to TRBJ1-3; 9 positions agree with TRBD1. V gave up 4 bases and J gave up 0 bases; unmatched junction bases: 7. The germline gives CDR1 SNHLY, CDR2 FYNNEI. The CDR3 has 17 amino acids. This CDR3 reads CASSVLGTGFSGNTIYF. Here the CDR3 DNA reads TGTGCCAGCAGTGTCCTCGGGACAGGGTTCTCTGGAAACACCATATATTTT. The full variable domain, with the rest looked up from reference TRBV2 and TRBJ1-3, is EPEVTQTPSHQVTQMGQEVILRCVPISNHLYFYWYRQILGQKVEFLVSFYNNEISEKSEIFDDQFSVERPDGSNFTLKIRSTKLEDSAMYFCASSVLGTGFSGNTIYFGEGSWLTVV.

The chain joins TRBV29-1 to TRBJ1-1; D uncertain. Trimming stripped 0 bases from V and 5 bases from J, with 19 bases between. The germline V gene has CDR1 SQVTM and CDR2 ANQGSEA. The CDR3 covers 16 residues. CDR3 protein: CSVEDSGVKGGTEAFF. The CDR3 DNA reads TGCAGCGTTGAAGATTCGGGAGTAAAGGGAGGTACTGAAGCTTTCTTT.

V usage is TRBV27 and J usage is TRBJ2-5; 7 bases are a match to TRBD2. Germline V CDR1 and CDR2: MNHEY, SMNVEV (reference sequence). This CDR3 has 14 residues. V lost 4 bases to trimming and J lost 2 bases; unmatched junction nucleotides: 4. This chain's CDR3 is CASSSPGRQETQYF. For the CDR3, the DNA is TGTGCCAGCAGTTCCCCCGGGAGGCAAGAGACCCAGTACTTC.

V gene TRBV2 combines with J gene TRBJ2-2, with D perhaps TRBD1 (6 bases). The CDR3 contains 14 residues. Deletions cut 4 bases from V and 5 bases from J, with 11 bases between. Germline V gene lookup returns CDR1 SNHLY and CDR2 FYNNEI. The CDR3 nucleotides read TGTGCCAGCAGTGGGGCAGGGGAAACCGGGGAGCTGTTTTTT. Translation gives CASSGAGETGELFF.

The DNA of the CDR3 is TGTGCCAGCTCACCCCCCCTACCTCCCACTGGAAACACCATATATTTT. Its translation: CASSPPLPPTGNTIYF. The chain joins TRBV18 to TRBJ1-3; D gene ambiguous. The germline V gene has CDR1 KGHSH and CDR2 LQKENI. The CDR3 is 16 amino acids. Trimming cost V 3 bases and J 2 bases, with 14 bases left between them.

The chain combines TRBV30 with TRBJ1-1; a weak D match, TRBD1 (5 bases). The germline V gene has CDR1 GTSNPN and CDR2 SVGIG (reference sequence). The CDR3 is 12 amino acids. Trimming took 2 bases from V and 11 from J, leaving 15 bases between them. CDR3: CAWSIRRGDAFF. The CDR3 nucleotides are TGTGCCTGGAGTATAAGGAGGGGAGACGCTTTCTTT.

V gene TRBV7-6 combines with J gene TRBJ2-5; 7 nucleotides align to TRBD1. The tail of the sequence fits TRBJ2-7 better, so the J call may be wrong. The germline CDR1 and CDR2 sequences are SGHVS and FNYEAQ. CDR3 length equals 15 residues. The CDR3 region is CASSLDRATSYEQYF. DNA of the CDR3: TGTGCCAGCAGCCTAGACAGGGCCACAAGCTACGAGCAGTACTTC.

The CDR3 here is CASSAGTSGSLNPYEQYF. CDR3 bases: TGTGCCAGTAGTGCTGGGACTAGCGGGAGCCTAAACCCCTACGAGCAGTACTTC. The rearrangement links TRBV19 to TRBJ2-7; 14 nucleotides agree with TRBD2. The trim removed 5 bases at V and 2 bases at J, leaving 11 bases unmatched. The germline V gene has CDR1 LNHDA and CDR2 SQIVND (reference sequence). This CDR3 has 18 amino acids.

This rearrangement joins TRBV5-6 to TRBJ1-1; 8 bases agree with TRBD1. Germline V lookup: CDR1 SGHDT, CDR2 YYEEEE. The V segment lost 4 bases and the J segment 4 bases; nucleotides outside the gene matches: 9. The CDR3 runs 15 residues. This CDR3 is CASSKGQGVITEAFF. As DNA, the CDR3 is TGTGCCAGCAGCAAAGGACAGGGTGTTATCACTGAAGCTTTCTTT.

In DNA, the CDR3 is TGTGCCAGCAGCCAAGGGGGACTAGGGAACAATGAGCAGTTCTTC. This translates into CASSQGGLGNNEQFF. This chain links TRBV11-3 with TRBJ2-1, with 8 bases fitting TRBD2. The germline V gene encodes CDR1 SGHNT and CDR2 YENEEA. The CDR3 covers 15 residues. With V trimmed by 5 bases and J by 5 bases, 8 bases remained unmatched.

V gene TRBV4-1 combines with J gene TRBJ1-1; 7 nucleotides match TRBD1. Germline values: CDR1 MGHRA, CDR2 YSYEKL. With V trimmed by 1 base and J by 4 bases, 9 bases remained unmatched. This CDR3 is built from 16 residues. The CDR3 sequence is CASSQVQGGSSTEAFF. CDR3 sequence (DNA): TGCGCCAGCAGCCAAGTCCAGGGGGGTTCTAGCACTGAAGCTTTCTTT.

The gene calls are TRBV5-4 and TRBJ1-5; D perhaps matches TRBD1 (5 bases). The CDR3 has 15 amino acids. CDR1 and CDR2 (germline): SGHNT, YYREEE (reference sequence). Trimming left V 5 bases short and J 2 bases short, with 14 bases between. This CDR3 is CASSFGGGGNQPQHF. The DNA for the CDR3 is TGTGCCAGCAGTTTCGGGGGGGGAGGCAATCAGCCCCAGCATTTT. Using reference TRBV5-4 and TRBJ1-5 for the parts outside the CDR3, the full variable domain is ETGVTQSPTHLIKTRGQQVTLRCSSQSGHNTVSWYQQALGQGPQFIFQYYREEENGRGNFPPRFSGLQFPNYSSELNVNALELDDSALYLCASSFGGGGNQPQHFGDGTRLSIL.

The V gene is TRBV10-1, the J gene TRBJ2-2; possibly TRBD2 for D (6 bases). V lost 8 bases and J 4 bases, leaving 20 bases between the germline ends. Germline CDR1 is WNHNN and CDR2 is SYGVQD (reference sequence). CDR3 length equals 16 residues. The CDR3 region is CASSDGLAKLTGELFF. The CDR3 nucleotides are TGCGCCAGCTCCGACGGGCTAGCGAAACTCACCGGGGAGCTGTTTTTT.

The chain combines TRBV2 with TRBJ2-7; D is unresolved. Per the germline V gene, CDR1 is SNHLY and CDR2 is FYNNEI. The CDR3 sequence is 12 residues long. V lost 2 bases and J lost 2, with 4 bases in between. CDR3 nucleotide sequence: TGTGCCAGCAGTGAAATTACCTACGAGCAGTACTTC. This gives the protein CASSEITYEQYF.

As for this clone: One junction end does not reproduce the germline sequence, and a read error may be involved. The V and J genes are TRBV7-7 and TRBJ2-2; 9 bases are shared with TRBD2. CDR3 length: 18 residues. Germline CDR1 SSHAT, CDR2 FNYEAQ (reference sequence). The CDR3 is CASSLFAGGPVRTGELFF. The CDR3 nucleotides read TGTGCTAGCAGCTTATTTGCGGGAGGGCCGGTTCGCACCGGGGAGCTGTTTTTT.

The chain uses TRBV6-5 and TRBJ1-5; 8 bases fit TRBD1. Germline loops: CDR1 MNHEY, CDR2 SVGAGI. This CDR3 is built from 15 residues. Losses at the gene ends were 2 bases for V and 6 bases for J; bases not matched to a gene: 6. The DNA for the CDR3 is TGTGCCAGCAGTTACGGGCAGGGGGCAGGTCAGCCCCAGCATTTT. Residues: CASSYGQGAGQPQHF.

The CDR3 region has the DNA TGTGCCAGCAGCGTACCCGGGACAGGGGGCGATGGCTACACCTTC. It encodes CASSVPGTGGDGYTF. The V gene is TRBV7-9, the J gene TRBJ1-2, with TRBD1 matching 12 bases. Germline V gene sequence: CDR1 SEHNR, CDR2 FQNEAQ (reference sequence). CDR3 length: 15 amino acids. V trimming: 5 bases; J trimming: 6 bases; junction bases outside the gene matches: 7. Variable domain in full (rest from reference TRBV7-9 and TRBJ1-2): DTGVSQNPRHKITKRGQNVTFRCDPISEHNRLYWYRQTLGQGPEFLTYFQNEAQLEKSRLLSDRFSAERPKGSFSTLEIQRTEQGDSAMYLCASSVPGTGGDGYTFGSGTRLTVV.